The rows below give T cell receptor beta chains drawn from one sample of a study of T cells after yellow fever vaccination. One entry per CDR3 protein, called by TCRdb with MiXCR from the 5' RACE reads. The sample lists roughly 520,000 distinct CDR3 sequences, around a fifth seen once, with roughly a sixth in the top ten. Source: PBMCs, taken less than 25 days after the first yellow fever vaccination. The receptors derive from a young man who received the YFV17D yellow fever vaccine. CDR3s include the opening cysteine and the closing phenylalanine or tryptophan. Each record gives: V gene, clone size, J gene, D gene, CDR3 protein, CDR3 DNA. The D gene is left open where the match is weak. Part of the rows lack a size; the others show once, few, many or a class for expanded clones.

TRBV6-5	many	TRBJ2-5	-	CASSSDIQETQYF	TGTGCCAGCAGTTCCGACATCCAAGAGACCCAGTACTTC
TRBV5-1	-	TRBJ1-5	-	CASSRPSGDQPQHF	TGCGCCAGCAGCCGTCCGAGCGGGGATCAGCCCCAGCATTTT
TRBV7-6	few	TRBJ2-7	-	CASSPPHGVGRSYEQYF	TGTGCCAGCAGCCCCCCCCATGGCGTAGGGCGATCCTACGAGCAGTACTTC
TRBV9	few	TRBJ2-3	TRBD2	CASSGTTSGDTDTQYF	TGTGCCAGCAGCGGAACGACTAGCGGGGACACAGATACGCAGTATTTT
TRBV20-1	-	TRBJ2-1	TRBD2	CSASSGAHNEQFF	TGCAGTGCTAGTAGCGGGGCCCACAATGAGCAGTTCTTC
TRBV12-3/TRBV12-4	-	TRBJ2-1	TRBD2	CASGQTSGGHNEQFF	TGTGCCAGCGGGCAAACTAGCGGGGGACATAATGAGCAGTTCTTC
TRBV6-1	once	TRBJ2-7	-	CATHDQDEQYF	TGTGCCACTCACGACCAGGACGAGCAGTACTTC
TRBV3-1	-	TRBJ2-1	TRBD2	CASSPPPGGGPSYNEQFF	TGTGCCAGCAGCCCCCCCCCGGGCGGGGGGCCCTCCTACAATGAGCAGTTCTTC
TRBV19	-	TRBJ2-3	-	CASSHRDGRVDTQYF	TGTGCCAGTAGTCACCGGGACGGGCGAGTGGATACGCAGTATTTT
TRBV7-2	-	TRBJ2-7	TRBD2	CASSLGPASGGPYEQYF	TGTGCCAGCAGCTTAGGACCCGCTAGCGGGGGCCCCTACGAGCAGTACTTC
TRBV20-1	once	TRBJ1-1	-	CSARDPRSPEAFF	TGCAGTGCTAGAGATCCCCGGAGCCCTGAAGCTTTCTTT
TRBV18	few	TRBJ2-3	-	CASSLQGASTDTQYF	TGTGCCAGCTCACTCCAGGGAGCTAGCACAGATACGCAGTATTTT
TRBV29-1	few	TRBJ1-2	-	CSAVYRAGGYTF	TGCAGCGCTGTCTACAGGGCGGGGGGCTACACCTTC
TRBV29-1	-	TRBJ1-4	TRBD1	CSVNAPGQGSEKLFF	TGCAGCGTTAACGCCCCGGGACAGGGTAGCGAAAAACTGTTTTTT
TRBV20-1	-	TRBJ2-5	TRBD1	CSATGTAEETQYF	TGCAGTGCCACCGGGACAGCGGAAGAGACCCAGTACTTC
TRBV7-2	-	TRBJ2-5	TRBD2	CASSSGLAGGGETQYF	TGTGCCAGCAGCTCTGGACTAGCGGGGGGCGGAGAGACCCAGTACTTC
TRBV3-1	few	TRBJ1-4	TRBD1	CASSQERQGGNEKLFF	TGTGCCAGCAGCCAAGAGCGACAGGGTGGTAATGAAAAACTGTTTTTT
TRBV7-9	few	TRBJ2-7	TRBD1	CASSRPGQALYEQYF	TGTGCCAGCAGCCGGCCCGGACAGGCTCTCTACGAGCAGTACTTC
TRBV6-2/TRBV6-3	few	TRBJ1-5	-	CASTGAESSNQPQHF	TGTGCCAGCACTGGGGCGGAATCTAGCAATCAGCCCCAGCATTTT
TRBV4-2	-	TRBJ1-1	TRBD1	CASSHEQGENTEAFF	TGTGCCAGCAGCCACGAACAGGGGGAGAACACTGAAGCTTTCTTT
TRBV4-3	-	TRBJ1-1	-	CASSQEWAGSTEAFF	TGCGCCAGCAGCCAAGAATGGGCTGGGAGTACTGAAGCTTTCTTT
TRBV2	-	TRBJ2-7	-	CASSGEPYEQYF	TGTGCCAGCAGCGGGGAGCCCTACGAGCAGTACTTC
TRBV28	many	TRBJ2-3	TRBD1	CASSPSTGADTQYF	TGTGCCAGCAGTCCCTCGACAGGGGCAGATACGCAGTATTTT
TRBV7-9	many	TRBJ1-4	-	CASTNNPNEKLFF	TGTGCCAGCACCAACAATCCTAATGAAAAACTGTTTTTT
TRBV29-1	-	TRBJ2-1	-	CSARDRNNEQFF	TGCAGCGCTCGCGACCGCAACAATGAGCAGTTCTTC
TRBV21-1	-	TRBJ2-1	-	CASSKISKEGGYNEQFF	TGTGCCAGCAGCAAAATAAGTAAGGAGGGGGGATACAATGAGCAGTTCTTC
TRBV7-9	few	TRBJ1-1	-	CASSYNAEAFF	TGTGCCAGCAGCTATAACGCTGAAGCTTTCTTT
TRBV6-5	-	TRBJ1-5	-	CASSYSGFDQPQHF	TGTGCCAGCAGTTACAGCGGCTTTGACCAGCCCCAGCATTTT
TRBV7-6	few	TRBJ1-1	-	CASSLAGEATEAFF	TGTGCCAGCAGCTTAGCCGGAGAAGCCACTGAAGCTTTCTTT
TRBV7-9	few	TRBJ1-6	-	CAMGGDNSPLHF	TGTGCCATGGGAGGGGATAATTCACCCCTCCACTTT
TRBV29-1	-	TRBJ1-1	TRBD1	CSGARQGITEAFF	TGCAGCGGAGCAAGACAGGGGATCACTGAAGCTTTCTTT
TRBV6-2/TRBV6-3	few	TRBJ1-5	TRBD1	CASSPPGQGNQPQHF	TGTGCCAGCAGTCCACCGGGACAGGGCAATCAGCCCCAGCATTTT
TRBV6-5	few	TRBJ1-5	-	CASSYSYSNQPQHF	TGTGCCAGCAGTTACTCTTATAGCAATCAGCCCCAGCATTTT
TRBV6-1	few	TRBJ2-5	-	CASSLRGAEGWTQYF	TGTGCCAGCAGCCTACGTGGAGCGGAAGGATGGACCCAGTACTTC
TRBV7-2	-	TRBJ1-4	TRBD1	CASSRDTRTGQKELFF	TGTGCCAGCTCCCGGGACACCCGAACGGGACAGAAGGAACTGTTTTTT
TRBV5-8	-	TRBJ2-3	TRBD1	CASSTRDRGSADTQYF	TGTGCCAGCAGCACCCGGGACAGGGGCTCCGCGGATACGCAGTATTTT
TRBV5-1	-	TRBJ2-2	TRBD1	CASSYDREAGELFF	TGCGCCAGCAGTTATGACAGGGAAGCCGGGGAGCTGTTTTTT
TRBV12-3/TRBV12-4	-	TRBJ1-2	-	CASSLRGKGYGYTF	TGTGCCAGCAGTTTAAGGGGGAAGGGCTATGGCTACACCTTC
TRBV4-1	-	TRBJ2-3	-	CASSRLGGGNTDTQYF	TGCGCCAGCAGCCGACTTGGGGGAGGAAACACAGATACGCAGTATTTT
TRBV5-6	-	TRBJ1-2	TRBD1	CASSRGQLYGYTF	TGTGCCAGCAGCCGGGGACAGTTATATGGCTACACCTTC
TRBV12-5	-	TRBJ2-1	-	CASREGSHNEQFF	TGTGCTAGTAGAGAGGGGAGCCACAATGAGCAGTTCTTC
TRBV6-1	once	TRBJ2-2	TRBD2	CASSLAASVLNTGELFF	TGTGCCAGCAGCCTAGCGGCTAGCGTGCTGAACACCGGGGAGCTGTTTTTT
TRBV5-6	few	TRBJ1-5	-	CASSPGAGGFSNQPQHF	TGTGCCAGCAGCCCGGGGGCCGGCGGCTTTAGCAATCAGCCCCAGCATTTT
TRBV5-1	few	TRBJ1-6	TRBD1	CASSSETGLEGSPLHF	TGCGCCAGCAGCTCGGAGACAGGGCTTGAAGGGTCACCCCTCCACTTT
TRBV30	few	TRBJ2-4	-	CAFDAGIIKNIQYF	TGTGCCTTTGATGCGGGGATCATCAAAAACATTCAGTACTTC
TRBV28	-	TRBJ1-1	-	CASTPSQGTNTEAFF	TGTGCCAGTACGCCTTCACAGGGAACGAACACTGAAGCTTTCTTT
TRBV6-5	few	TRBJ2-3	TRBD2	CASSSRASGGDTQYF	TGTGCCAGCAGTTCGCGAGCTAGCGGGGGTGATACGCAGTATTTT
TRBV9	-	TRBJ2-7	TRBD1	CASSVLGGTGVEQYF	TGTGCCAGCAGCGTCCTGGGCGGGACAGGGGTCGAGCAGTACTTC
TRBV20-1	-	TRBJ2-5	-	CSASEGGETQYF	TGCAGTGCTAGCGAGGGCGGAGAGACCCAGTACTTC